This T cell receptor (beta chain) originates from a study of STAT5B mutations in CD4+ large granular lymphocyte leukemia. Libraries were prepared by immunoSEQ multiplex PCR; TCRdb keeps only in-frame clonotypes and omits some of them. This table holds 20,000 or so clones, around 76% found once. The receptor comes from a human donor in good health. Sequenced: CD4+ T cells from blood buffy coats.

CDR3: CASSFSGSSYNEQFF. CDR3 in DNA: TGTGCCAGCAGCTTCAGCGGAAGCTCCTACAATGAGCAGTTCTTC. The genes are TRBV7-2 and TRBJ2-1; D may be TRBD2 (5 bases). Deletions cut 3 bases from V and 0 bases from J, with 9 bases between. The CDR3 extends over 15 amino acids. Germline-derived CDR1 and CDR2 are SGHTA and FQGNSA.